This T cell receptor (beta chain) was captured in a study of blood T cell repertoires in COVID-19. Study as a whole: The study drew acute and convalescent COVID-19 samples from the United States, Italy and Spain. Nucleic acid was either cDNA or gDNA, and it came from T cells, B-cell-depleted T cells, or PBMCs.

Enrolment of Seattle patients took place during active infection, and they were followed longitudinally. Original analysis: By means of reference gene primer amplification, nucleated cell counts were estimated. Libraries were prepared by immunoSEQ multiplex PCR; TCRdb keeps only in-frame clonotypes and omits some of them. V and J calls and clone size are as listed in that table; D and trimming were resolved from the DNA. The table includes more than 300,000 clones, approximately 90% detected once. J lost 5 bases, V lost 5 bases, and 9 bases had no gene match. Per germline, CDR1 SGHKS and CDR2 YYEKEE (reference sequence). CDR3 length equals 15 residues.

The chain carries TRBV5-5 and TRBJ2-5; TRBD2 matches at 10 bases. The sequenced material came from peripheral blood. This clonotype originated in a woman in her twenties or thirties with COVID-19, enrolled during active disease. The CDR3 DNA is TGTGCCAGCAGACGCCTAGCGGGGGCCGGGGAGACCCAGTACTTC. Translated, it gives CASRRLAGAGETQYF.